A selection of T cell receptor beta chains follows, all from one sample in a study of blood T cell repertoires in COVID-19. Measured with immunoSEQ multiplex PCR; TCRdb has only the in-frame clones, and not every one. The data hold about 230,000 clones, with about nine tenths observed a single time. The sample consisted of peripheral blood. These receptors were collected from a man younger than 45 with COVID-19, enrolled during active disease. The CDR3 runs from the conserved cysteine through the conserved F or W. D genes are given only for firm matches. Size values are once, few and many counts, or a class for expanded clones, and some rows have none.

D gene	V gene	clone size	J gene	CDR3 DNA	CDR3 protein
TRBD2	TRBV25-1	.	TRBJ2-1	TGTGCCAGCAGTGATGGGGGAGCGGGAGAGGATGAGCAGTTCTTC	CASSDGGAGEDEQFF
TRBD1	TRBV10-3	few	TRBJ1-3	TGTGCCAGCCGAGCGGGACAGGGGGCGCATAAGGAGGGAAACACCATATATTTT	CASRAGQGAHKEGNTIYF
.	TRBV3-1/TRBV3-2	.	TRBJ1-3	TGTGCCAGCAGCCAACAGGGCTCTGGAAACACCATATATTTT	CASSQQGSGNTIYF
TRBD1	TRBV28	.	TRBJ2-4	TGTGCCACCACAACCGGGACAGGGGGCCAAAACATTCAGTACTTC	CATTTGTGGQNIQYF
.	TRBV5-1	.	TRBJ2-1	TGCGCCAGCAGCTGGACTGATGGGACATCGTATGAGCAGTTCTTC	CASSWTDGTSYEQFF
.	TRBV6-2/TRBV6-3	.	TRBJ2-2	TGTGCCAGCAGTTCCGGGGGTTCGTTAGCCGGGGAGCTGTTTTTT	CASSSGGSLAGELFF
.	TRBV9	.	TRBJ2-7	TGTGCCAGCAGCCCCCGGGGGAATGGCGAGCAGTACTTC	CASSPRGNGEQYF
.	TRBV13	.	TRBJ2-6	TGTGCCAGCAGCTTTTCTCCCTCCAGCTCTGGGGCCAACGTCCTGACTTTC	CASSFSPSSSGANVLTF
.	TRBV7-8	.	TRBJ1-5	TGTGCCAGCAGCTTATTCGACAGTGTCAATCAGCCCCAGCATTTT	CASSLFDSVNQPQHF
TRBD1	TRBV4-2	.	TRBJ1-2	TGTGCCAGCAGCCAAGTGAGGACAGGGAGCTATGGCTACACCTTC	CASSQVRTGSYGYTF
.	TRBV12-5	.	TRBJ1-4	TGTGCTAGTGGTTTAATTTGGCAGGGTGGTGGCACTAATGAAAAACTGTTTTTT	CASGLIWQGGGTNEKLFF
.	TRBV19	.	TRBJ2-2	TGTGCCAGTAGTATAGTTGGGGGAGGCACCGGGGAGCTGTTTTTT	CASSIVGGGTGELFF
.	TRBV3-1/TRBV3-2	.	TRBJ2-7	TGTGCCAGCAGCCAAGGGAGAGGAGGCGAGCAGTACTTC	CASSQGRGGEQYF
.	TRBV7-2	.	TRBJ1-1	TGTGCCAGCAGCTTAGCGCGGTACGCGGGAGCTTTCTTT	CASSLARYAGAFF
TRBD1	TRBV6-2/TRBV6-3	.	TRBJ2-7	TGTGCCAGCAGTTACTGGGACAGAACCTACGAGCAGTACTTC	CASSYWDRTYEQYF
.	TRBV7-3	.	TRBJ2-2	TGTGCCAGCAGCTTGAGGAGGAACGGGGAGCTGTTTTTT	CASSLRRNGELFF
.	TRBV6-5	.	TRBJ1-2	TGTGCCAGCAGTTTCAGGGTCAACTCCCAGGGGGGCTACACCTTC	CASSFRVNSQGGYTF
TRBD1	TRBV7-3	.	TRBJ2-1	TGTGCCAGCAACCCGGGACAGGGGGAATACAATGAGCAGTTCTTC	CASNPGQGEYNEQFF
.	TRBV28	.	TRBJ1-1	TGTGCCAGCAGGTCGACAGTTTTGAACACTGAAGCTTTCTTT	CASRSTVLNTEAFF
TRBD2	TRBV7-3	.	TRBJ2-1	TGTGCCAGCAGCTTAGTAACTAGCGGGGGGAACAATGAGCAGTTCTTC	CASSLVTSGGNNEQFF
.	TRBV2	.	TRBJ2-7	TGTGCCAGCGGCGCCCAGGGCCACGAGCAGTACTTC	CASGAQGHEQYF
TRBD1	TRBV19	once	TRBJ1-1	TGTGCCAGTAGCCAGGGGGCCCCGACGGCTGAAGCTTTCTTT	CASSQGAPTAEAFF
TRBD2	TRBV19	.	TRBJ2-3	TGTGCCAGTAGGCTGTCAGCGGGAGTCGCAGATACGCAGTATTTT	CASRLSAGVADTQYF
TRBD1	TRBV6-6	.	TRBJ1-2	TGTGCCAGCGGGACAGACTATGGCTACACCTTC	CASGTDYGYTF
.	TRBV7-3	.	TRBJ1-1	TGTGCCAGCAGCTTATTACGGACAGAGAACACTGAAGCTTTCTTT	CASSLLRTENTEAFF
.	TRBV28	few	TRBJ2-7	TGTGCCAGCAGCAAGCCCAGGGTGGGCGAGCAGTACTTC	CASSKPRVGEQYF
TRBD1	TRBV7-2	.	TRBJ2-5	TGTGCCAGCAGTCGGACAGGGGGCGCGGAGACCCAGTACTTC	CASSRTGGAETQYF
TRBD2	TRBV7-2	.	TRBJ2-2	TGTGCCAGCAGCTTAGAGTTGGGTAGCGGGATGGTTCGAACCGAGCTGTTTTTT	CASSLELGSGMVRTELFF
.	TRBV7-9	.	TRBJ2-3	TGTGCCACCCCGGTAGGTTTCGGGATCGCAGATACGCAGTATTTT	CATPVGFGIADTQYF
TRBD2	TRBV4-3	.	TRBJ2-1	TGCGCCAGCAGCCAAATCGGACTAGCGAGGTATGAGCAGTTCTTC	CASSQIGLARYEQFF
TRBD2	TRBV12-3/TRBV12-4	.	TRBJ2-2	TGTGCCAGCAGCGTACTAGCGAGCGGGGAGCTGTTTTTT	CASSVLASGELFF
TRBD1	TRBV7-2	.	TRBJ1-5	TGTGCCAGCAGCCTGCTGGATGGGACAGCTAATCAGCCCCAGCATTTT	CASSLLDGTANQPQHF
TRBD2	TRBV25-1	once	TRBJ2-1	TGTGCCAGCAGTCCACGGGAGCGGGGGCCCCGGGATGAGCAGTTCTTC	CASSPRERGPRDEQFF
.	TRBV4-3	.	TRBJ1-6	TGCGCCAGCAGCCAAGTGACGGGACAAGGGAATTCACCCCTCCACTTT	CASSQVTGQGNSPLHF
.	TRBV25-1	.	TRBJ2-3	TGTGCCAGCAGTGACAGTTGGCGGGGGCCTTACGATGCGCAGTATTTT	CASSDSWRGPYDAQYF
.	TRBV6-5	many	TRBJ1-5	TGTGCCAGCAGGAGGGATCGGAGCAATCAGCCCCAGCATTTT	CASRRDRSNQPQHF
TRBD1	TRBV25-1	once	TRBJ1-2	TGTGCCAGCAGTGTCGGACAGGGGTATGGCTACACCTTC	CASSVGQGYGYTF
.	TRBV28	.	TRBJ2-7	TGTGCCAGCAGCACCGGACAGTACAGCTCCTACGAGCAGTACTTC	CASSTGQYSSYEQYF
.	TRBV2	.	TRBJ1-6	TGTGCCAGCAGGGACCCGGGAGGTTCACCCCTCCACTTT	CASRDPGGSPLHF
.	TRBV7-3	.	TRBJ2-2	TGTGCCAGCAGCCTACCTAGCAGGGAGCTGTTTTTT	CASSLPSRELFF
.	TRBV5-4	.	TRBJ2-3	TGTGCCAGCAGCTTGGCCCCAGGGGAGGATACGCAGTATTTT	CASSLAPGEDTQYF